The T cell receptor (beta chain) described here comes from a study of cytomegalovirus exposure and HLA in healthy donors. Study conclusions and caveats: Association of a missense DCLRE1C variant with TCR beta V- and J-gene trimming was reported in a later analysis.

Both 60 Vbeta primers and 13 Jbeta primers went into the PCR. Sequenced by immunoSEQ multiplex PCR; TCRdb stores in-frame clones only, minus some. The sample yields over 85,000 clones, around 77% seen once. Turning to this clone: Its antigen is still unknown.

Germline V gene lookup returns CDR1 SGHVS and CDR2 FQNEAQ. The CDR3 is made up of 15 amino acids. Trimming took 4 bases from V and 0 from J; bases not matched to a gene: 3. This clonotype originated in a man in his forties in good health and CMV-seronegative. V usage is TRBV7-8 and J usage is TRBJ1-1, with 9 nucleotides matching TRBD1. Material: PBMCs. CDR3 protein: CASSSGTGMNTEAFF. The CDR3 DNA reads TGTGCCAGCAGCTCCGGGACAGGGATGAACACTGAAGCTTTCTTT.